The 22 T cell receptor beta chains given below trace back to one sample, sequenced in a study of cytomegalovirus exposure and HLA in healthy donors. The PCR used 60 Vbeta and 13 Jbeta primers. Method: immunoSEQ multiplex PCR; TCRdb's copy keeps in-frame clones and lacks some. This sample carries 110,000 or so clones, 70% to 85% of them seen once, and the ten largest clones take 4.9%. The sequenced material came from PBMCs. The receptors were gathered from a man between 45 and 60 years old in good health and CMV-seropositive.

The rearrangement uses TRBV19 and TRBJ1-2; 7 nucleotides line up with TRBD1. With 3 bases clipped from V and 2 bases from J, the junction kept 3 bases outside the gene matches. Germline V gene sequence: CDR1 LNHDA, CDR2 SQIVND (reference sequence). CDR3 length: 14 amino acids. The chain's CDR3 is CASSIPTGNYGYTF. CDR3 nucleotides: TGTGCCAGTAGTATCCCGACAGGGAACTATGGCTACACCTTC.

This clone was recorded a few times. The V and J genes are TRBV7-9 and TRBJ1-6; D gene uncertain. The CDR3 is 14 amino acids. From germline, CDR1 is SEHNR and CDR2 FQNEAQ (reference sequence). Trimming left V 3 bases short and J 10 bases short, with 13 bases between. CDR3 DNA: TGTGCCAGCAGCTTGGAGCGGGTAGGGTCACCCCTCCACTTT. Its translation: CASSLERVGSPLHF.

This sequence joins TRBV18 and TRBJ2-2; TRBD2 aligns across 7 bases. Germline loops: CDR1 KGHSH, CDR2 LQKENI. The V gene end was trimmed by 4 bases and the J gene end by 1 base; junction bases not matched to a gene: 3. This CDR3 comprises 15 residues. CDR3 residues: CASSLGTMNTGELFF. The CDR3 DNA follows: TGTGCCAGCTCACTCGGGACTATGAACACCGGGGAGCTGTTTTTT.

This clone appeared a few times. The chain carries TRBV27 and TRBJ1-2; D remains ambiguous. The CDR3 is 12 residues long. Deletions cut 3 bases from V and 7 bases from J, with 9 bases between. The germline V gene encodes CDR1 MNHEY and CDR2 SMNVEV (reference sequence). The CDR3 sequence: CASSFKGGGYTF. The CDR3 region has the DNA TGTGCCAGCAGTTTTAAGGGAGGTGGCTACACCTTC.

This clone was counted a single time. The V call is TRBV28, the J call TRBJ2-3; D is possibly TRBD2 (6 bases). CDR1 is MDHEN, CDR2 SYDVKM, per germline. There are 15 residues in the CDR3. The germline V and J ends were trimmed by 4 bases and 2 bases, with 13 bases remaining between them. CDR3 loop: CASSSHGGFTDTQYF. The CDR3 DNA is TGTGCCAGCAGTTCTCACGGGGGATTCACAGATACGCAGTATTTT.

This sequence joins TRBV2 and TRBJ1-2, with TRBD1 as a possible D gene (5 bases). The germline V and J ends were trimmed by 6 bases and 3 bases, with 11 bases remaining between them. Germline CDR1 is SNHLY and CDR2 is FYNNEI. The CDR3 has 13 residues. CDR3 DNA: TGTGCCAGCAGCTCAGGGTTCGACTATGGCTACACCTTC. This codes for CASSSGFDYGYTF.

V is TRBV5-1 and J is TRBJ1-2; 10 nucleotides line up with TRBD1. Germline V lookup: CDR1 SGHRS, CDR2 YFSETQ. The CDR3 consists of 16 residues. The V gene end was trimmed by 4 bases and the J gene end by 7 bases; junction bases not matched to a gene: 13. This CDR3 is CASSPREGTGVVGYTF. CDR3 DNA sequence: TGCGCCAGCAGCCCCCGAGAAGGGACAGGGGTTGTTGGCTACACCTTC.

The gene calls are TRBV6-5 and TRBJ2-7; 11 positions match TRBD2. This CDR3 has 15 residues. The germline V gene has CDR1 MNHEY and CDR2 SVGAGI. With 6 bases clipped from V and 6 bases from J, the junction kept 10 bases outside the gene matches. CDR3 sequence (DNA): TGTGCCAGCAGCCGCTCCACGCTAGCGGGGGGCGAGCAGTACTTC. Translation gives CASSRSTLAGGEQYF.

This clone was observed a handful of times. The chain employs TRBV15 and TRBJ1-2; 8 bases map to TRBD1. The V segment lost 5 bases and the J segment 3 bases; nucleotides outside the gene matches: 2. Germline V gene sequence: CDR1 LNHNV, CDR2 YYDKDF (reference sequence). The CDR3 totals 13 residues. CDR3 coding DNA: TGTGCCACCAGCCCGGACAGGGACTATGGCTACACCTTC. This translates into CATSPDRDYGYTF.

V is TRBV9 and J is TRBJ1-1; D gene ambiguous. Deletions cut 3 bases from V and 5 bases from J, with 8 bases between. Per germline, CDR1 SGDLS and CDR2 YYNGEE. CDR3 size: 12 residues. CDR3 coding DNA: TGTGCCAGCAGCGCCCCAGGAACTGAAGCTTTCTTT. Residues: CASSAPGTEAFF.

This clone was seen only a few times. The gene calls are TRBV27 and TRBJ1-3; D may be TRBD1 (6 bases). The CDR3 is 13 residues long. V was trimmed by 8 bases and J by 5 bases, leaving 13 bases between them. From germline, CDR1 is MNHEY and CDR2 SMNVEV (reference sequence). In DNA form, the CDR3 reads TGTGCCAGCTCACAGGGATCTCGAAACACCATATATTTT. This encodes CASSQGSRNTIYF.

The V gene is TRBV30, the J gene TRBJ2-1; 9 bases are a match to TRBD2. V shed 3 bases and J 4 bases; nucleotides not matched to a gene: 7. This CDR3 comprises 15 residues. Germline V CDR1 and CDR2: GTSNPN, SVGIG (reference sequence). The CDR3 DNA is TGTGCCTGGAGCCTCGGACTAGCGAGATACAATGAGCAGTTCTTC. It yields the protein CAWSLGLARYNEQFF. The entire variable domain, with the rest obtained from reference TRBV30 and TRBJ2-1, is as follows: SQTIHQWPATLVQPVGSPLSLECTVEGTSNPNLYWYRQAAGRGLQLLFYSVGIGQISSEVPQNLSASRPQDRQFILSSKKLLLSDSGFYLCAWSLGLARYNEQFFGPGTRLTVL.

This sequence joins TRBV28 and TRBJ2-2; D is ambiguous. The CDR3 covers 14 residues. Trimming pared 5 bases from V and 2 bases from J, leaving 9 bases between. Germline-derived CDR1 and CDR2 are MDHEN and SYDVKM. The CDR3 region has the DNA TGTGCCAGCAGTGTACAACCCAACACCGGGGAGCTGTTTTTT. Its protein is CASSVQPNTGELFF.

J is TRBJ2-5 and V is TRBV21-1; the D call of TRBD1 is as the table states it, not checked on the DNA. TRBV21-1 is noted as a pseudogene. The CDR3 is made up of 16 amino acids. Here the CDR3 DNA reads TGTGCCAGCAGCAATAAACCGGACAGGGGGCGTGAGACCCAGTACTTC. It yields the protein CASSNKPDRGRETQYF.

The V call is TRBV5-4, the J call TRBJ1-2; TRBD1 aligns across 8 bases. The CDR3 is 13 residues long. V trimming: 4 bases; J trimming: 8 bases; junction bases outside the gene matches: 7. CDR1 and CDR2 (germline): SGHNT, YYREEE (reference sequence). This CDR3 is CASSTDRGGGYTF. CDR3 DNA: TGTGCCAGCAGCACCGACAGGGGCGGCGGCTACACCTTC. Looking up the rest from reference TRBV5-4 and TRBJ1-2 gives the full variable domain: ETGVTQSPTHLIKTRGQQVTLRCSSQSGHNTVSWYQQALGQGPQFIFQYYREEENGRGNFPPRFSGLQFPNYSSELNVNALELDDSALYLCASSTDRGGGYTFGSGTRLTVV.

The chain recombines TRBV28 with TRBJ2-6; D is perhaps TRBD2 (5 bases). CDR3 length: 16 residues. Trimming shortened V by 3 bases and J by 4 bases, and 13 bases separated the two germline ends. Germline V gene sequence: CDR1 MDHEN, CDR2 SYDVKM. The CDR3 loop is CASSLRRGSGANVLTF. In DNA form, the CDR3 reads TGTGCCAGCAGTTTGAGGCGAGGGTCGGGGGCCAACGTCCTGACTTTC. The whole variable domain, filled in from reference TRBV28 and TRBJ2-6, reads DVKVTQSSRYLVKRTGEKVFLECVQDMDHENMFWYRQDPGLGLRLIYFSYDVKMKEKGDIPEGYSVSREKKERFSLILESASTNQTSMYLCASSLRRGSGANVLTFGAGSRLTVL.

This chain joins TRBV18 and TRBJ1-2; TRBD1 agrees at 7 bases. The V gene end was trimmed by 6 bases and the J gene end by 6 bases; junction bases not matched to a gene: 10. Germline V gives CDR1 KGHSH, CDR2 LQKENI. CDR3 length: 14 residues. This chain's CDR3 is CASSLLEGTDGYTF. In DNA, the CDR3 is TGTGCCAGCTCCCTACTTGAAGGGACAGATGGCTACACCTTC.

The chain is built from TRBV5-8 and TRBJ2-5; D not resolved. Trimming cost V 1 base and J 5 bases, with 12 bases left between them. Germline loops: CDR1 SGHTS, CDR2 YDEGEE. There are 14 residues in the CDR3. The DNA of the CDR3 is TGTGCCAGCAGCTTGATTCGGCAGAGGGAGACCCAGTACTTC. Residues: CASSLIRQRETQYF.

This clone occurred a few times. The rearrangement links TRBV30 to TRBJ1-2, with a possible D match to TRBD1 (6 bases). The germline gives CDR1 GTSNPN, CDR2 SVGIG (reference sequence). CDR3 length equals 14 residues. V was cut by 5 bases and J by 2 bases, with 15 bases left in between. The CDR3 DNA follows: TGTGCCTGGCATCCGGGGGGCTGGAACTATGGCTACACCTTC. This translates into CAWHPGGWNYGYTF.

The chain employs TRBV4-3 and TRBJ2-7; 11 nucleotides agree with TRBD2. With V trimmed by 1 base and J by 4 bases, 0 bases remained unmatched. The CDR3 has 14 amino acids. Germline V gene lookup returns CDR1 LGHNA and CDR2 YSLEER. CDR3 residues: CASSQGTSGYEQYF. The CDR3 region has the DNA TGCGCCAGCAGCCAAGGGACTAGCGGGTACGAGCAGTACTTC.

The chain carries TRBV7-2 and TRBJ1-1; the D gene is possibly TRBD1 (6 bases). Germline assignment: CDR1 SGHTA and CDR2 FQGNSA. The CDR3 covers 15 residues. Trimming stripped 5 bases from V and 8 bases from J, with 21 bases between. The CDR3 loop is CASSPTRDDRREAFF. CDR3 in DNA: TGTGCCAGCAGCCCTACCAGGGACGACAGGCGCGAAGCTTTCTTT. The full variable domain, with the rest looked up from reference TRBV7-2 and TRBJ1-1, is GAGVSQSPSNKVTEKGKDVELRCDPISGHTALYWYRQSLGQGLEFLIYFQGNSAPDKSGLPSDRFSAERTGGSVSTLTIQRTQQEDSAVYLCASSPTRDDRREAFFGQGTRLTVV.

CDR3 amino acids: CASSSGTGMRDEQYF. CDR3 in DNA: TGTGCCAGTAGTTCCGGGACAGGGATGAGGGACGAGCAGTACTTC. J is TRBJ2-7 and V is TRBV19; 9 bases match TRBD1. This CDR3 contains 15 residues. Germline V gene sequence: CDR1 LNHDA, CDR2 SQIVND (reference sequence). Trimming took 5 bases from V and 5 from J; bases not matched to a gene: 10.